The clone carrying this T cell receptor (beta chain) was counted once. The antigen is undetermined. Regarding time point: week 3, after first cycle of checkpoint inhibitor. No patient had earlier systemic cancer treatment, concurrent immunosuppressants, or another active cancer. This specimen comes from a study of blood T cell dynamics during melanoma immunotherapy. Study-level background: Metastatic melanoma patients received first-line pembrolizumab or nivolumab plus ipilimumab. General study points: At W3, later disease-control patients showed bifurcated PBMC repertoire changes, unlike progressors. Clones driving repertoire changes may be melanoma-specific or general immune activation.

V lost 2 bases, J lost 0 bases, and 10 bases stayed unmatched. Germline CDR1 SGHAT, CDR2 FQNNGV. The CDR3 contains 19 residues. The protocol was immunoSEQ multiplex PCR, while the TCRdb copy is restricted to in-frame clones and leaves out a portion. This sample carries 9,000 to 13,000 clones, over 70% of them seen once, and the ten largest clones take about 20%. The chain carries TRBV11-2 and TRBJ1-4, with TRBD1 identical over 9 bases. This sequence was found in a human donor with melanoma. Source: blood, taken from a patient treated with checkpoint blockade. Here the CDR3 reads CASSLPRTGEMTTNEKLFF. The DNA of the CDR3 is TGTGCCAGCAGCTTACCCCGGACAGGGGAGATGACAACTAATGAAAAACTGTTTTTT.